This T cell receptor (beta chain) was captured by sequencing in a study of cytomegalovirus exposure and HLA in healthy donors. Study in general: The study's early data release held around 85 million unique TCRs from HLA-typed donors.

Overall study findings and caveats: The authors enumerated 150 to 200 TCR beta chains as linked to cytomegalovirus.

Details on this clone: The target antigen is unknown.

Healthy donors of bone marrow made up the group. The PCR made use of 60 Vbeta and 13 Jbeta primers. Measured with immunoSEQ multiplex PCR; TCRdb has only the in-frame clones, and not every one. The data show 160,000 or so clones, with roughly 76% seen just once and roughly 4.9% held by the top ten. CDR1 MDHEN and CDR2 SYDVKM come from the germline V gene. The V end lost 5 bases, the J end lost 2 bases, and 5 bases lay between the germline ends. This CDR3 is 12 amino acids long. The TCR was taken from a woman between 18 and 29 years old in good health and CMV-seropositive. The sample taken for sequencing was PBMCs. The chain recombines TRBV28 with TRBJ2-3; no firm D call. CDR3 in amino acids: CASSPNTDTQYF. The CDR3 coding sequence is TGTGCCAGCAGTCCTAACACAGATACGCAGTATTTT.